The T cell receptor beta chain described here comes from a study of blood T cell repertoires in COVID-19. CDR1 and CDR2 from the germline V gene are LGHDT and YNNKEL (reference sequence). This CDR3 has 16 amino acids. V lost 0 bases and J lost 0, with 11 bases in between. Using immunoSEQ multiplex PCR, the repertoire was profiled, and TCRdb retains in-frame clones only, with some absent. The repertoire consists of 180,000 or so clones, with 60% to 80% occurring once and the leading ten covering around 15%. Exposed volunteers were people who met a COVID-19 case within 2 weeks before study entry. The sequencing input was PBMCs or T cells enriched from blood (not recorded which). The genes are TRBV3-1 (or the pseudogene TRBV3-2) and TRBJ1-2; D is unclear. The source of this sequence is a man in his 60s who had been exposed to COVID-19. CDR3 sequence reads: CASSQDRSRANYGYTF. DNA of the CDR3: TGTGCCAGCAGCCAAGATCGGTCGAGGGCTAACTATGGCTACACCTTC.